This T cell receptor beta chain was sequenced in a study of neurological immune-mediated disorders. The time point is: longitudinal time-point 3. Stored at -80 C, 2 million PBMCs were the source of the unsorted libraries. CDR1 MGHRA and CDR2 YSYEKL come from the germline V gene. CDR3 length: 14 residues. V lost 2 bases and J 7 bases, leaving 15 bases between the germline ends. This clonotype has a count of ten or more. Its antigen remains unidentified. Findings of the study overall: It was HTLV-1-associated myelopathy that showed the most TCR clonal expansion, while multiple sclerosis showed the least, falling below healthy controls. Private repertoires in all groups were suggested, as expanded clones shared no CDR3 amino acid sequences across subjects.

Synthesis of cDNA used 5'RACE (with 10-nucleotide random UMIs). In TCRdb, the 5' RACE reads were re-called with MiXCR into one record per CDR3 protein. The data show about 99,000 distinct CDR3 sequences, with under 14% seen just once and 3.1% held by the top ten. Sequenced: PBMCs. This sequence originates from a female donor with HTLV-1-associated myelopathy (HAM/TSP). V is TRBV4-1 and J is TRBJ2-7; tentatively, D is TRBD2 (6 bases). CDR3: CASSQRLDHREQYF. The CDR3 nucleotides are TGCGCCAGCAGCCAACGACTAGACCATAGGGAGCAGTACTTC.